This T cell receptor (beta chain) was observed in a study of blood T cell repertoires in COVID-19. This clone was counted a few times. This CDR3 region has 18 residues. With 1 base removed from V and 3 bases from J, the gap between germline ends came to 18 bases. Germline V lookup: CDR1 LGHNA, CDR2 YSLEER. Sequenced by immunoSEQ multiplex PCR; TCRdb stores in-frame clones only, minus some. The data contain around 45,000 clones, roughly 69% of them singletons. The sequence was collected from an elderly man with acute or convalescent COVID-19. The chain couples TRBV4-3 to TRBJ2-2, with D perhaps TRBD1 (6 bases). Input material: peripheral blood. The DNA for the CDR3 is TGCGCCAGCAGCCAAGGAGGACATTACGGGACATACACCGGGGAGCTGTTTTTT. As protein: CASSQGGHYGTYTGELFF.